What follows describes a single T cell receptor beta chain. Its antigen is as yet unknown. Trimming took 6 bases from V and 1 from J, leaving 12 bases between them. This CDR3 comprises 14 residues. Germline lookup yields CDR1 SGHVS and CDR2 FQNEAQ. Single viable CD3+CD4+CD8-CD45RO+ cells were sorted as the memory CD4+ T cells. This entry belongs to a study of memory CD4+ T cells and cytomegalovirus serostatus. Overall study context: This sample comes from healthy Belgian adults, 9 CMV seropositive, 24 seronegative. Whole-study results and caveats: The CMV-associated TCR signature appears largely within the CD4+ memory repertoire. Of under 200 reported CMV TCRbeta sequences, around 63 were found in memory CD4+ repertoires.

Data came from immunoSEQ multiplex PCR; TCRdb stores just in-frame clones and leaves some out. The table shows about 80,000 clones, with about 85% occurring only once. The specimen sequenced was memory CD4+ T cells from blood. The source is an adult in good health and CMV-seronegative. This chain joins TRBV7-8 and TRBJ1-1; D is unresolved. The CDR3 loop reads CASSLSTPNTEAFF. The CDR3 nucleotides are TGTGCCAGCAGTCTCTCGACTCCGAACACTGAAGCTTTCTTT.